The table lists the clone carrying this T cell receptor beta chain with a few counts. PCR was performed a second time for 7 to 11 cycles using a sample-barcoded 5' primer and a J-beta primer mix. MiXCR, run by TCRdb on the 5' RACE reads, gives a single entry per CDR3 protein. The data show roughly 550,000 distinct CDR3 sequences, with nearly 25% seen just once and just over 8.5% held by the top ten. The sample originates from a study of blood T cells in healthy people across ages. These data also formed part of another study, on T cells of mothers and their children.

Sequenced: blood. The clonotype was recovered from a boy aged 5-17 years in good health.

DNA for the CDR3: TGTGCCAGCATGGGCAACTCCTACGAGCAGTACTTC. This gives the protein CASMGNSYEQYF. The rearrangement uses TRBV27 and TRBJ2-7; D gene unclear. Trimming removed 7 bases at V and 0 bases at J, with 7 bases between. This CDR3 has 12 amino acids. The germline V gene has CDR1 MNHEY and CDR2 SMNVEV (reference sequence).